Listed below are T cell receptor beta chains from one sample, sequenced in a study of siplizumab effects on memory and regulatory T cells. TCRdb's table, derived via immunoSEQ multiplex PCR, lists solely in-frame clones and lacks some. The sample yields some 100,000 clones, approximately 96% seen once. The sequencing sample was made of naive CD4+ T cells sorted from blood. Every receptor here comes from a human donor in good health. Both conserved end residues are part of each CDR3. D genes are given only for firm matches. Rows give clone size only sometimes, using once, few, many, or a class for an expanded clone.

>13|-|TRBV4-1|TRBJ1-5|-
CASSQDTYGKQHF
TGCGCCAGCAGCCAAGATACCTATGGTAAGCAGCATTTT
>20|-|TRBV27|TRBJ2-5|-
CASSYGGRFYWSEVQETQYF
TGTGCCAGCAGTTACGGGGGGCGCTTTTATTGGTCGGAAGTCCAAGAGACCCAGTACTTC
>16|-|TRBV5-1|TRBJ1-2|-
CASRTGTPGANYGYTF
TGCGCCAGCAGGACCGGGACACCGGGAGCTAACTATGGCTACACCTTC
>15|TRBD2|TRBV6-1|TRBJ2-5|-
CASSDGTSGGETQYF
TGTGCCAGCAGTGATGGGACTAGCGGGGGAGAGACCCAGTACTTC
>14|-|TRBV6-5|TRBJ1-1|-
CASTVSQGKTEAFF
TGTGCCAGCACTGTATCACAGGGTAAGACTGAAGCTTTCTTT
>13|-|TRBV6-5|TRBJ2-7|-
CASSQGPRYEQYF
TGTGCCAGCAGTCAGGGACCGCGATACGAGCAGTACTTC
>14|-|TRBV7-2|TRBJ1-2|-
CASMEMLGNYGYTF
TGTGCCAGCATGGAAATGCTCGGTAACTATGGCTACACCTTC
>13|-|TRBV7-8|TRBJ2-3|-
CASSFVRSDTQYF
TGTGCCAGCAGCTTCGTCAGATCAGATACGCAGTATTTT
>13|TRBD2|TRBV27|TRBJ2-7|-
CASELAGEVEQYF
TGTGCCAGCGAACTAGCGGGGGAAGTCGAGCAGTACTTC
>13|-|TRBV2|TRBJ1-5|once
CACRQDSNQPQHF
TGTGCCTGCCGACAGGATAGCAATCAGCCCCAGCATTTT
>14|-|TRBV5-1|TRBJ1-6|-
CASSLDPGWSPLHF
TGCGCCAGCAGCTTGGATCCAGGGTGGTCACCCCTCCACTTT
>16|TRBD1|TRBV9|TRBJ1-2|-
CASSVVAGGDPGGYTF
TGTGCCAGCAGCGTAGTAGCAGGGGGTGACCCGGGAGGCTACACCTTC
>17|-|TRBV19|TRBJ2-7|-
CASSPLKSGDRGYEQYF
TGTGCCAGTAGTCCCCTTAAAAGTGGAGACAGAGGCTACGAGCAGTACTTC
>14|TRBD1|TRBV11-2|TRBJ2-1|-
CASSSRGSYNEQFF
TGTGCCAGCAGCTCCAGGGGGTCCTACAATGAGCAGTTCTTC
>18|TRBD2|TRBV19|TRBJ2-4|-
CASSGGATGQPGKNIQYF
TGTGCCAGTAGCGGGGGGGCCACGGGGCAGCCCGGAAAAAACATTCAGTACTTC
>15|-|TRBV7-6|TRBJ1-1|-
CASSPSPQGTTEAFF
TGTGCCAGCAGCCCGTCTCCGCAGGGGACCACTGAAGCTTTCTTT
>15|-|TRBV19|TRBJ1-2|-
CASSPGGPQRYGYTF
TGTGCCAGTAGCCCTGGGGGGCCTCAACGGTATGGCTACACCTTC
>13|-|TRBV5-4|TRBJ2-1|-
CASSLATGVEQFF
TGTGCCAGCAGCTTGGCCACAGGTGTTGAGCAGTTCTTC
>11|-|TRBV28|TRBJ1-1|-
CASPGNTEAFF
TGTGCCAGCCCAGGGAACACTGAAGCTTTCTTT
>15|-|TRBV9|TRBJ2-3|-
CASSVVWTATDTQYF
TGTGCCAGCAGCGTAGTATGGACTGCCACAGATACGCAGTATTTT
>15|-|TRBV18|TRBJ2-1|-
CASSPVAGANNEQFF
TGTGCCAGCTCACCAGTGGCAGGGGCGAACAATGAGCAGTTCTTC
>16|TRBD2|TRBV5-1|TRBJ2-3|once
CASSWGTSEATDTQYF
TGCGCCAGCAGCTGGGGGACTAGCGAGGCCACAGATACGCAGTATTTT
>13|-|TRBV7-3|TRBJ1-1|-
CASRQQQNTEAFF
TGTGCCAGCAGACAACAGCAGAACACTGAAGCTTTCTTT
>15|TRBD1|TRBV7-2|TRBJ1-5|-
CASSLRQGAGQPQHF
TGTGCCAGCAGCTTACGACAGGGGGCCGGTCAGCCCCAGCATTTT
>14|-|TRBV7-9|TRBJ2-3|-
CASSRTGTSDTQYF
TGTGCCAGCAGCCGAACCGGGACATCAGATACGCAGTATTTT
>14|-|TRBV6-6|TRBJ2-3|-
CASRGRGYTDTQYF
TGTGCCAGCAGGGGTCGGGGGTACACAGATACGCAGTATTTT
>12|TRBD1|TRBV6-5|TRBJ2-7|-
CASSSGQGSQYF
TGTGCCAGCAGTTCCGGACAGGGCAGCCAGTACTTC
>13|TRBD1|TRBV30|TRBJ1-1|once
CACTGGGDTEAFF
TGTGCCTGCACAGGGGGTGGTGACACTGAAGCTTTCTTT
>16|TRBD1|TRBV19|TRBJ1-2|-
CASSLGQGARDYGYTF
TGTGCCAGTAGCCTAGGACAGGGGGCTCGGGACTATGGCTACACCTTC
>15|-|TRBV7-2|TRBJ2-5|once
CASSLVQGGQETQYF
TGTGCCAGCAGCTTAGTACAAGGGGGACAAGAGACCCAGTACTTC
>15|TRBD2|TRBV5-1|TRBJ2-5|once
CASSLTSGGQETQYF
TGCGCCAGCAGCTTAACTAGCGGAGGACAAGAGACCCAGTACTTC
>14|TRBD2|TRBV7-3|TRBJ2-1|-
CASSSSGGLYEQFF
TGTGCCAGCAGTTCAAGCGGGGGGCTGTATGAGCAGTTCTTC
>13|TRBD1|TRBV18|TRBJ2-3|-
CASSLQGKDTQYF
TGTGCCAGCTCATTACAGGGGAAAGATACGCAGTATTTT
>15|TRBD2|TRBV5-5|TRBJ2-3|-
CASSLTSGATDTQYF
TGTGCCAGCAGCTTGACTAGCGGGGCCACAGATACGCAGTATTTT
>14|-|TRBV6-1|TRBJ1-1|once
CASNLGVSNTEAFF
TGTGCCAGCAACCTAGGGGTGTCAAACACTGAAGCTTTCTTT
>13|TRBD1|TRBV5-1|TRBJ1-1|-
CASRPQGGTEAFF
TGCGCCAGCAGACCCCAGGGGGGCACTGAAGCTTTCTTT
>14|-|TRBV5-1|TRBJ2-1|-
CASSPRGAYNEQFF
TGCGCCAGCAGCCCCAGGGGAGCATACAATGAGCAGTTCTTC
>15|-|TRBV2|TRBJ2-5|-
CASSEGQGIGETQYF
TGTGCCAGCAGTGAGGGTCAGGGTATAGGGGAGACCCAGTACTTC
>12|TRBD1|TRBV27|TRBJ1-6|-
CASSTGGPPLHF
TGTGCCAGCAGCACAGGGGGGCCACCCCTCCACTTT
>14|-|TRBV30|TRBJ1-5|-
CAWSGQSSNQPQHF
TGTGCCTGGAGTGGCCAGAGTAGCAATCAGCCCCAGCATTTT